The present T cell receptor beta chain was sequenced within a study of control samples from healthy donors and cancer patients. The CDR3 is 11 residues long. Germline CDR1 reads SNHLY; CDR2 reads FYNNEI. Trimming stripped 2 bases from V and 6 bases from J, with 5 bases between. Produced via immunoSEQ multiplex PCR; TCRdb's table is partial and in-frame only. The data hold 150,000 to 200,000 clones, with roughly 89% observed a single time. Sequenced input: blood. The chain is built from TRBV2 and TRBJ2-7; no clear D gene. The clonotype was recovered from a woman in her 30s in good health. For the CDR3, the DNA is TGTGCCAGCAGTGAATTCGGCGAGCAGTACTTC. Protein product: CASSEFGEQYF.